This T cell receptor beta chain came from a study of response to subunit inactivated influenza vaccine. Findings and limits, study-wide: After each seasonal influenza vaccination, few new T cells are recruited, the authors suggested.

TCRdb recomputed calls from the RT-PCR reads with MiXCR, one row per CDR3 protein. Here the sample spans approximately 310,000 distinct CDR3 sequences, 21% being singletons. From germline, CDR1 is DFQATT and CDR2 SNEGSKA (reference sequence). CDR3 length equals 16 residues. Details on this clonotype: What it binds is not known. An end of the junction does not agree with germline; a read error may underlie this.

Sample: PBMCs from blood, taken less than 22 months after vaccination. This sequence joins TRBV20-1 and TRBJ2-1; 9 bases are shared with TRBD2. The sequence was collected from a man between 50 and 70 years old who received an inactivated influenza vaccine. This CDR3 is CSATSPGLATYNEKFF. CDR3 nucleotides: TGCAGTGCTACGAGCCCGGGACTAGCCACATACAATGAGAAGTTCTTC.